This paragraph reports one TCR beta chain. The antigen remains undetermined. Trimming cost V 1 base and J 7 bases, with 7 bases left between them. CDR1 is SGHDN and CDR2 is FVKESK in the germline V gene. This CDR3 has 13 residues. PCR involved 60 Vbeta and 13 Jbeta primers. The assay was immunoSEQ multiplex PCR, and TCRdb's table has in-frame clones only and misses some. The sample includes about 150,000 clones, about four fifths seen only once; the top ten take 1%. This entry belongs to a study of cytomegalovirus exposure and HLA in healthy donors. Study observations and caveats: A later analysis linked a missense DCLRE1C variant to TCR beta V- and J-gene trimming. Most TCR beta V segments were productive about 87% or about 30% of the time in an earlier analysis.

Healthy bone marrow donors made up the donors. The source of this sequence is a woman in her forties or fifties in good health and CMV-seropositive. The J gene is TRBJ2-2, the V gene TRBV14; D is ambiguous. Input material: PBMCs. CDR3 sequence reads: CASSQVIGGELFF. CDR3 in DNA: TGTGCCAGCAGCCAAGTGATCGGCGGGGAGCTGTTTTTT.